This T cell receptor beta chain originates from a study of sequential checkpoint blockade in melanoma (dated by TCRdb to between 2018 and 2021). Study-level background: Patients were randomized 1:1 to first-line nivolumab followed by ipilimumab (arm A) or ipilimumab followed by nivolumab (arm B). Maintenance nivolumab came after both trial sequences. DNA from about 100 pretreatment melanoma tumor samples underwent TCRbeta immunosequencing. About 24 patients had matched tumor biopsies taken before treatment and at week 13, after single-agent nivolumab (arm A) or ipilimumab (arm B). Roughly three quarters of the matched tumor biopsy pairs taken before and after treatment were from the same lesion. On the study overall, not on this receptor specifically: Larger, independent patient cohorts are needed to validate the response-prediction model that combines TCR metrics and mutation burden. Patients with increases in tumor T-cell fraction and clonality by week 13 were approximately 30 times more likely to achieve clinical benefit. Tumor T-cell fraction and clonality were found to correlate with PD-L1 staining and CD8+ T-cell counts but not with mutational load. In the nivolumab-first arm (arm A), an association was found between pretreatment tumor TIL clonality and response (P = .04). Small sample sizes and reduced statistical power limited the analyses of tumor T-cell fraction within each arm.

The trim is 4 bases for V and 0 bases for J, with a gap of 29 bases between the germline ends. The CDR3 goes from the cysteine to the phenylalanine over 21 residues. Just CDR3 DNA is preserved here, 63 bases in frame from base 1. The germline V gene supplies CDR1 SGHRS and CDR2 YFSETQ. The immunoSEQ Assay was used to immunosequence TCRbeta CDR3 regions from genomic DNA. Before high-throughput sequencing, genomic DNA was amplified using bias-controlled multiplex PCR. As for the original processing: To quantify the absolute abundance of each unique TCRbeta CDR3 region, the sequences were collapsed and filtered. Clonality, defined as 1 minus Pielou's evenness, was calculated using productive rearrangements only. Tumor T-cell fraction was computed by normalizing TCRbeta template counts to usable DNA, estimated from several housekeeping genes. Clones with significantly greater frequencies in on-treatment versus baseline samples were identified using a previously published method. Held by TCRdb, this immuneACCESS table contains in-frame sequences only and omits some clones. Under half of the omission traces to an unresolved V gene where checked; the cause of the rest is unknown. The V and J calls and clone size are taken from that table; D and trimming were inferred from the DNA. The sample contains thousands of clones, 23% of them found a single time. The leading ten clones occupy 9.7% of the sample.

This clone has only a few counts. No antigen is known for it. No much larger clone exists at a distance of one base, and base qualities are not known. The treatment or condition label corresponds to: randomized to nivolumab then ipilimumab (arm A) or the reverse (arm B). None of the patients in the trial had previously been given DNA-damaging chemotherapy. Samples came from patients with melanoma in CheckMate 064, a randomized, open-label phase II trial of sequential checkpoint blockade. Genomic DNA from formalin-fixed paraffin-embedded (FFPE) tissue samples served as the input for tumor TCR sequencing.

The rearranged chain carries TRBV5-1 and TRBJ2-1; the D gene cannot be named for sure. The receptor's source is a human donor with melanoma. Source: tumor tissue (inferred from file names), taken from a patient given nivolumab and ipilimumab in sequence. The CDR3 corresponds to CASSLHGAYMDVYSSYNEQFF. At the DNA level, the sequence is TGCGCCAGCAGCCTTCATGGCGCTTATATGGACGTTTATAGCTCCTACAATGAGCAGTTCTTC.